Listed below are T cell receptor beta chains from one sample, sequenced in a study of T cell changes during pregnancy in multiple sclerosis. Measured with immunoSEQ multiplex PCR; TCRdb has only the in-frame clones, and not every one. Of about 40,000 clones listed, 75% to 95% are singletons. The source material was CD4+ T cells from peripheral blood mononuclear cells, sampled in the second trimester of pregnancy. The receptors here all came from a female donor in good health, enrolled as a control in a pregnancy study. Each CDR3 is given with its conserved first and last residue. The D gene is left open where the match is weak. Clone size is given for some rows only: seen once, a few or many times, or a class if the clone is expanded.

v_call	clone_size	j_call	d_call	cdr3_aa	cdr3_nt
TRBV6-5	-	TRBJ1-2	-	CASSERTGIYGYTF	TGTGCCAGCAGTGAGCGCACAGGGATCTATGGCTACACCTTC
TRBV28	-	TRBJ2-1	-	CASSSPTALSYNEQFF	TGTGCCAGCAGTTCCCCTACAGCCCTCTCCTACAATGAGCAGTTCTTC
TRBV11-2	-	TRBJ2-7	-	CASSLGQQPSYEQYF	TGTGCCAGCAGCCTAGGACAGCAGCCCTCCTACGAGCAGTACTTC
TRBV29-1	once	TRBJ1-4	TRBD1	CSGTDRVDEKLFF	TGCAGCGGAACCGACAGGGTGGATGAAAAACTGTTTTTT
TRBV7-3	-	TRBJ2-3	-	CASSLSRDTPKQYF	TGTGCCAGCAGCTTAAGCCGGGACACCCCAAAGCAGTATTTT
TRBV7-3	-	TRBJ2-3	TRBD1	CASSRTGTGTDTQYF	TGTGCCAGCAGCCGAACGGGGACAGGCACAGATACGCAGTATTTT
TRBV18	-	TRBJ2-3	TRBD2	CASSELASASTDTQYF	TGTGCCAGCTCGGAACTAGCGTCGGCTAGCACAGATACGCAGTATTTT
TRBV11-3	-	TRBJ2-3	TRBD2	CASSKRTSAATDTQYF	TGTGCCAGCAGTAAACGGACTAGCGCGGCCACAGATACGCAGTATTTT
TRBV30	-	TRBJ1-4	-	CAWSPGYKEKLFF	TGTGCCTGGAGCCCGGGATATAAGGAAAAACTGTTTTTT
TRBV6-5	-	TRBJ2-7	TRBD2	CASSYGLAGAVEQYF	TGTGCCAGCAGTTACGGACTAGCGGGAGCGGTCGAGCAGTACTTC
TRBV30	once	TRBJ2-5	-	CAWRRGGHWAETQYF	TGTGCCTGGAGGAGGGGGGGCCATTGGGCAGAGACCCAGTACTTC
TRBV30	-	TRBJ1-1	-	CAWRASRVGAFF	TGTGCCTGGAGGGCCTCTCGGGTCGGAGCTTTCTTT
TRBV4-2	-	TRBJ2-5	TRBD1	CASSQEGGVADRYGETQYF	TGTGCCAGCAGCCAAGAAGGGGGTGTGGCGGACAGGTACGGGGAGACCCAGTACTTC
TRBV2	once	TRBJ2-6	-	CAIMALSGANVLTF	TGTGCCATCATGGCCCTCTCTGGGGCCAACGTCCTGACTTTC
TRBV5-1	-	TRBJ2-1	TRBD1	CASSLARRTGGDEQFF	TGCGCCAGCAGCTTGGCGCGCAGGACAGGGGGCGATGAGCAGTTCTTC
TRBV13	-	TRBJ2-7	-	CASSGDSSSYEQYF	TGTGCCAGCAGCGGGGACTCGAGCTCCTACGAGCAGTACTTC
TRBV29-1	-	TRBJ1-2	-	CSVLTGPTYGYTF	TGCAGCGTCCTGACAGGCCCAACCTATGGCTACACCTTC
TRBV11-1	-	TRBJ2-1	-	CASSRHGEGDNEQFF	TGTGCCAGCAGCCGACACGGGGAAGGAGATAATGAGCAGTTCTTC
TRBV18	-	TRBJ2-1	-	CASSPSVVNEQFF	TGTGCCAGCTCACCTTCGGTTGTCAATGAGCAGTTCTTC
TRBV11-2	-	TRBJ2-5	TRBD2	CASSWGLAEETQYF	TGTGCCAGCAGCTGGGGACTAGCGGAAGAGACCCAGTACTTC
TRBV18	-	TRBJ1-6	TRBD1	CASSPPSGTGGYSPLHF	TGTGCCAGCTCACCACCCTCGGGGACAGGGGGCTATTCACCCCTCCACTTT
TRBV27	-	TRBJ2-1	TRBD2	CASSFERPTSGAFF	TGTGCCAGCAGTTTTGAGCGGCCAACTAGCGGGGCGTTCTTC
TRBV6-5	once	TRBJ2-7	-	CASSYLAGQLYEQYF	TGTGCCAGCAGTTACTTGGCGGGCCAACTCTACGAGCAGTACTTC
TRBV7-9	-	TRBJ2-2	TRBD2	CASSLGGRARKNTGELFF	TGTGCCAGCAGCTTAGGCGGGAGGGCCCGCAAGAACACCGGGGAGCTGTTTTTT
TRBV2	-	TRBJ2-3	TRBD2	CASSDSPGLSGRAGDTQYF	TGTGCCAGCAGTGATTCCCCTGGGTTGAGCGGGAGGGCGGGGGATACGCAGTATTTT
TRBV11-3	-	TRBJ2-7	TRBD1	CASSPDRDHDEQYF	TGTGCCAGCAGCCCGGACAGGGATCACGACGAGCAGTACTTC
TRBV7-3	-	TRBJ2-1	TRBD2	CASSLGLAGDNEQFF	TGTGCCAGCAGCTTAGGACTAGCGGGAGACAATGAGCAGTTCTTC
TRBV11-2	-	TRBJ1-5	TRBD1	CASSLGQGAARGQPQHF	TGTGCCAGCAGCTTAGGACAGGGGGCGGCGAGAGGTCAGCCCCAGCATTTT
TRBV13	-	TRBJ2-5	-	CASSLPSRGNYGWETQYF	TGTGCCAGCAGCCTCCCGTCCAGGGGAAATTATGGGTGGGAGACCCAGTACTTC
TRBV10-3	-	TRBJ1-6	TRBD1	CAIRGQGNSPLHF	TGTGCCATCAGGGGACAGGGGAATTCACCCCTCCACTTT
TRBV2	-	TRBJ2-6	-	CASSGSGANVLTF	TGTGCCAGCTCGGGCTCTGGGGCCAACGTCCTGACTTTC